This TCR beta chain was sequenced for a study of Tregs in tolerant kidney transplant recipients (dated by TCRdb to between 2018 and 2020). In the study overall: The study used TCRbeta sequencing to identify donor-specific regulatory T cells before combined kidney and bone marrow transplantation, then tracked those cells after transplant. Several methods of expanding Tregs specific for an allogeneic donor were compared by TCRbeta repertoire sequencing in 3 healthy controls.

Genomic DNA was extracted from sorted cells with the QIAGEN DNeasy Blood and Tissue Kit for TCRbeta CDR3 sequencing. High-throughput TCRbeta CDR3 sequencing, including PCR amplification with bias correction and internal controls, was performed commercially through immunoSEQ. In the authors' own workflow: Unique productive TCRbeta sequences were defined by CDR3 nucleotide sequence where primers matched, otherwise by CDR3 amino acid sequence with Vbeta and Jbeta genes. Sorting error was corrected by removing sequences shared between sorted populations at a frequency ratio of 2:1 or less, and the remaining shared sequences were assigned to the higher population. Donor-reactive sequences were defined as at least 5-fold expanded in CFSE-low cells versus unstimulated cells, with frequency of at least 0.01% in CFSE-low cells. Jensen-Shannon divergence calculated on the top 100 TCRbeta sequences ranked by frequency was used to measure repertoire divergence. When a sample had multiple sequencing runs, each run was corrected for sorting error separately and the runs were then pooled. This immuneACCESS table, as held by TCRdb, lists in-frame sequences with V and J called but not all clones. Of the missing ones, under half trace to an unresolved V gene in checked studies; the others have no known cause. Clonal size and the V and J genes are those of that table, whereas D and trimming came from the DNA. Present in this sample are tens of thousands of clones, 90% to 95% of which were seen just once. The biggest ten clones account for around 4.5% of the sample.

With regard to this clone: Which antigen it targets is not known. Base qualities are not at hand, and no much larger clone is one base apart.

Unstimulated Tregs (CD4+CD25+CD127-), CD4+ non-Tregs (CD4+CD25-), CD4 and CD8 cells were FACS-sorted from thawed PBMCs. Healthy control blood came either as purchased buffy coats or from healthy volunteers. Healthy control blood was processed to PBMCs with a Ficoll density gradient and then cryopreserved, whereas patient PBMCs were collected both before and after transplant. As encoded in the germline V gene, CDR1 is MNHEY while CDR2 is SVGAGI. V loses 6 bases at its end and J loses 7 bases; junction bases beyond the gene matches: 12. There are 14 amino acids in the CDR3, from cysteine to phenylalanine inclusive. Of all the DNA, just the CDR3 is kept, 42 bases in frame from base 1. Findings and caveats that apply to the study as a whole: The study was constrained by small patient numbers, and validation of the findings is required in larger populations and under other immunosuppression protocols. The most biologically relevant and donor-specific TCRbeta repertoire appeared to be identified by expanding Tregs with activated donor B cells. Biological reproducibility was not examined directly, but technical replication error appeared to be minimal.

The TCR sequence derives from a human donor in good health. Sequencing used CD8+ T cells from blood. The sequence is built from TRBV6-5 and TRBJ2-7; a stretch of 7 junction bases matches TRBD1. The nucleotide sequence is TGTGCCAGCAGCCCGGGACAGACTTATGGAGAGCAGTACTTC. It translates to CASSPGQTYGEQYF.